One sample yielded the 30 T cell receptor beta chains listed below, sequenced in a study of T cell repertoires in cytomegalovirus infection. TCRdb ran MiXCR on the reads and lists one entry per CDR3 protein. This sample has hundreds of thousands of distinct CDR3 sequences, with over 25% found just once. Antigens for these TCRs are unknown. Sequenced here: cultured CD8+ T cells from PBMCs, sampled from culture after CMV antigen stimulation. These receptors were taken from a human donor in good health (CMV status not recorded). Some clones in this sample may be carry-over from other donors' samples.

This chain uses TRBV7-9 with TRBJ2-3, with 12 nucleotides matching TRBD1. V lost 5 bases and J lost 8; bases outside the gene matches: 11. CDR1 and CDR2 (germline): SEHNR, FQNEAQ (reference sequence). The CDR3 consists of 16 residues. The CDR3 nucleotides read TGTGCCAGCAGCATTCCGGGACAGGGGGCGATAGTTACGCAGTATTTT. Translation gives CASSIPGQGAIVTQYF. The whole variable domain, filled in from reference TRBV7-9 and TRBJ2-3, reads DTGVSQNPRHKITKRGQNVTFRCDPISEHNRLYWYRQTLGQGPEFLTYFQNEAQLEKSRLLSDRFSAERPKGSFSTLEIQRTEQGDSAMYLCASSIPGQGAIVTQYFGPGTRLTVL.

For the CDR3, the DNA is TGTGCCAGTAGTATCGAGGCAGGCGTCAACACTGAAGCTTTCTTT. Amino acids: CASSIEAGVNTEAFF. The chain uses TRBV19 and TRBJ1-1; unclear D gene. CDR3 length equals 15 residues. Trimming shortened V by 3 bases and J by 2 bases, and 13 bases separated the two germline ends. The germline gives CDR1 LNHDA, CDR2 SQIVND (reference sequence).

The V gene is TRBV12-5, the J gene TRBJ2-5; 9 bases line up with TRBD2. Per the germline V gene, CDR1 is LGHNT and CDR2 is FRNRAP. After removal of 7 bases from V and 0 bases from J, the junction contained 9 bases not matched to a gene. The CDR3 covers 16 residues. The chain's CDR3 is CASAQTSGGYQETQYF. The CDR3 nucleotides are TGTGCTAGTGCCCAAACAAGCGGGGGGTACCAAGAGACCCAGTACTTC.

The chain carries TRBV5-6 and TRBJ1-3; D gene ambiguous. Trimming shortened V by 3 bases and J by 8 bases, and 15 bases separated the two germline ends. CDR3 length: 14 amino acids. CDR1 and CDR2 from the germline V gene are SGHDT and YYEEEE. The CDR3 here is CASSSEESGDTIYF. The CDR3 DNA sequence: TGTGCCAGCAGCTCAGAGGAATCCGGGGACACCATATATTTT. Full variable domain (missing parts from reference TRBV5-6 and TRBJ1-3): DAGVTQSPTHLIKTRGQQVTLRCSPKSGHDTVSWYQQALGQGPQFIFQYYEEEERQRGNFPDRFSGHQFPNYSSELNVNALLLGDSALYLCASSSEESGDTIYFGEGSWLTVV.

This clonotype turned up a few times. The rearrangement uses TRBV11-3 and TRBJ2-1; 8 positions match TRBD1. The CDR3 runs 14 residues. Germline V gene lookup returns CDR1 SGHNT and CDR2 YENEEA. The trim removed 1 base at V and 8 bases at J, leaving 4 bases unmatched. The CDR3 coding sequence is TGTGCCAGCAGCTTAGCGGACAGGGTTCATGAGCAGTTCTTC. Encoded protein: CASSLADRVHEQFF.

This clonotype was counted only a few times. The V gene is TRBV7-9, the J gene TRBJ1-2; 9 bases are a match to TRBD1. The CDR3 length is 17 residues. Germline V gene lookup returns CDR1 SEHNR and CDR2 FQNEAQ (reference sequence). With V trimmed by 5 bases and J by 3 bases, 13 bases remained unmatched. The CDR3 sequence: CASSQSTLQGADYGYTF. The DNA of the CDR3 is TGTGCCAGCAGCCAAAGCACGTTACAGGGGGCGGACTATGGCTACACCTTC.

The chain carries TRBV6-2 or TRBV6-3 and TRBJ2-3, with 8 bases identical to TRBD2. V shed 0 bases, J shed 6 bases, and the junction held 14 bases outside the gene matches. The CDR3 spans 18 residues. CDR1 MNHEY and CDR2 SVGEGT come from the germline V gene. The CDR3 nucleotides are TGTGCCAGCAGTTACTCGATTGGCGGGGGGCGCGACACGGATACGCAGTATTTT. It specifies CASSYSIGGGRDTDTQYF.

This chain links TRBV2 with TRBJ2-3; D remains ambiguous. The germline V and J ends were trimmed by 1 base and 0 bases, with 14 bases remaining between them. The germline CDR1 and CDR2 sequences are SNHLY and FYNNEI. The CDR3 has 17 amino acids. CDR3: CASSEDQILSSTDTQYF. CDR3 in DNA: TGTGCCAGCAGTGAAGATCAGATACTATCAAGCACAGATACGCAGTATTTT.

V is TRBV9 and J is TRBJ1-6, with 7 bases that match TRBD1. After removal of 7 bases from V and 6 bases from J, the junction contained 4 bases not matched to a gene. Germline CDR1 reads SGDLS; CDR2 reads YYNGEE. This CDR3 comprises 13 residues. The CDR3 DNA reads as TGTGCCAGCGGAGGGGACAGTAATTCACCCCTCCACTTT. Translating gives CASGGDSNSPLHF. Full variable domain (outside the CDR3, taken from reference TRBV9 and TRBJ1-6): DSGVTQTPKHLITATGQRVTLRCSPRSGDLSVYWYQQSLDQGLQFLIQYYNGEERAKGNILERFSAQQFPDLHSELNLSSLELGDSALYFCASGGDSNSPLHFGNGTRLTVT.

The V call is TRBV6-1, the J call TRBJ2-7; D unresolved. CDR1 and CDR2 from the germline V gene are MNHNS and SASEGT. The length of the CDR3 is 11 residues. V was shortened by 7 bases and J by 6 bases, with 10 bases between the two germline ends. The CDR3: CASTIGSEQYF. DNA for the CDR3: TGTGCCAGCACCATAGGTTCCGAGCAGTACTTC.

This clonotype was counted ten times or more. The chain joins TRBV12-3 or TRBV12-4 to TRBJ1-5; tentative D call: TRBD1 (6 bases). This CDR3 comprises 14 residues. Trimming shortened V by 5 bases and J by 4 bases, and 12 bases separated the two germline ends. CDR3 protein: CASSQRTGNQPQHF. The CDR3 bases are TGTGCCAGCAGTCAAAGAACAGGGAATCAGCCCCAGCATTTT.

The sample holds one count of this clonotype. The chain combines TRBV28 with TRBJ1-6, with 9 bases fitting TRBD1. The CDR3 spans 18 residues. V was pared by 6 bases and J by 2 bases, with 11 bases of the junction left unmatched. CDR1 is MDHEN and CDR2 is SYDVKM in the germline V gene. Written as DNA, the CDR3 is TGTGCCAGCAGCATTCTACCGGGACAGGGCCCCTATAATTCACCCCTCCACTTT. It is translated as CASSILPGQGPYNSPLHF.

The chain has TRBV7-3 and TRBJ2-3, with a possible D match to TRBD2 (6 bases). In germline, CDR1 is SGHTA, CDR2 FQGTGA. The CDR3 consists of 12 residues. V was clipped by 8 bases and J by 0 bases, with 6 bases between them. This CDR3 reads CASGTSTDTQYF. Written as DNA, the CDR3 is TGTGCCAGCGGGACTAGCACAGATACGCAGTATTTT.

In this sample, this clonotype turned up many times. The J gene is TRBJ2-1, the V gene TRBV7-6, with a tentative D call TRBD2 (6 bases). V lost 0 bases and J lost 6, with 24 bases in between. The CDR3 loop spans 19 amino acids. Per germline, CDR1 SGHVS and CDR2 FNYEAQ. CDR3 protein: CASSLAGGTYLGPSNEQFF. The CDR3 DNA reads as TGTGCCAGCAGCTTAGCGGGGGGAACCTACTTAGGCCCTAGCAATGAGCAGTTCTTC.

This clonotype has more than one count but fewer than ten. This chain joins TRBV7-9 and TRBJ2-2; TRBD2 matches at 16 bases. CDR1 and CDR2 (germline): SEHNR, FQNEAQ (reference sequence). The CDR3 has 20 amino acids. After removal of 5 bases from V and 0 bases from J, the junction contained 9 bases not matched to a gene. CDR3 sequence (DNA): TGTGCCAGCAGCGTTCCGGGACTAGCGGGGGGGCCCCCGAACACCGGGGAGCTGTTTTTT. Its protein is CASSVPGLAGGPPNTGELFF.

J is TRBJ1-2 and V is TRBV27; the match to TRBD1 covers 10 bases. V was clipped by 2 bases and J by 3 bases; unmatched bases: 6. Germline-derived CDR1 and CDR2 are MNHEY and SMNVEV (reference sequence). The CDR3 is 16 amino acids. Here the CDR3 reads CASSLTKTGGHYGYTF. In nucleotides, the CDR3 is TGTGCCAGCAGTTTAACTAAGACAGGGGGCCACTATGGCTACACCTTC.

This clonotype was counted only a few times. The V and J genes are TRBV12-3 or TRBV12-4 and TRBJ2-5, with 9 bases lining up with TRBD1. Trimming cost V 6 bases and J 2 bases; bases outside gene matches: 19. The CDR3 is 19 amino acids. The CDR3 spells CASSSTPTRQGVWQETQYF. CDR3 nucleotide sequence: TGTGCCAGCAGCTCAACCCCAACGCGACAGGGGGTATGGCAAGAGACCCAGTACTTC.

The chain joins TRBV20-1 to TRBJ2-3; 8 bases line up with TRBD1. Trimming removed 8 bases from V and 7 bases from J; junction bases left unmatched: 17. Germline V gene sequence: CDR1 DFQATT, CDR2 SNEGSKA (reference sequence). This CDR3 has 15 residues. Here the CDR3 reads CSTVGQDNILHTQYF. For the CDR3, the DNA is TGCAGTACCGTGGGACAGGACAACATACTTCATACGCAGTATTTT.

This sequence joins TRBV7-3 and TRBJ2-5; 7 nucleotides align to TRBD2. The V and J ends lost 6 bases and 1 base, in that order; junction bases with no gene match: 11. The CDR3 runs to 16 residues. Germline CDR1 and CDR2: SGHTA and FQGTGA. CDR3 protein: CASRSGNSGPQETQYF. CDR3 DNA sequence: TGTGCCAGCAGGTCCGGGAATAGCGGGCCCCAAGAGACCCAGTACTTC.

The sample holds a few counts of this clonotype. This chain connects TRBV3-1 to TRBJ2-5, with D tentatively TRBD2 (5 bases). The CDR3 consists of 15 residues. CDR1 and CDR2 (germline): LGHDT, YNNKEL (reference sequence). The V and J ends lost 3 bases and 5 bases respectively, with 16 bases between them. Here the CDR3 reads CASSQARAPGETQYF. In DNA form, the CDR3 reads TGTGCCAGCAGCCAGGCTCGGGCCCCGGGGGAGACCCAGTACTTC.

This clonotype was counted many times. This sequence joins TRBV5-4 and TRBJ2-1; TRBD1 agrees at 9 bases. J gave up 6 bases and V 1 base, and 11 bases lay outside the gene matches. Germline CDR1 and CDR2: SGHNT and YYREEE (reference sequence). The CDR3 is made up of 17 amino acids. CDR3 residues: CASSLPQGAQGINEQFF. The CDR3 DNA reads TGTGCCAGCAGCTTGCCACAGGGGGCGCAAGGGATCAATGAGCAGTTCTTC.

This clonotype was seen more than once but under ten times. This chain connects TRBV25-1 to TRBJ2-1; 9 nucleotides align to TRBD2. CDR1 is MGHDK and CDR2 is SYGVNS in the germline V gene. V lost 3 bases and J lost 5; bases outside the gene matches: 17. The CDR3 is made up of 19 amino acids. For the CDR3, the DNA is TGTGCCAGCAGTGATAGAGCAATTCCCAGACTAGCGGCCCACAATGAGCAGTTCTTC. Its protein is CASSDRAIPRLAAHNEQFF.

The chain has TRBV27 and TRBJ2-5; D may correspond to TRBD1 or TRBD2 (6 bases each). Germline V gives CDR1 MNHEY, CDR2 SMNVEV (reference sequence). The CDR3 contains 15 residues. Trimming cost V 2 bases and J 5 bases, with 15 bases left between them. Here the CDR3 reads CASSLSWGAGETQYF. The CDR3, as DNA: TGTGCCAGCAGTTTAAGTTGGGGGGCTGGGGAGACCCAGTACTTC.

This clonotype showed up many times. The chain has TRBV7-8 and TRBJ1-1; weak D call: TRBD1 (6 bases). V was pared by 5 bases and J by 2 bases, with 12 bases between. The CDR3 has 14 residues. Germline V CDR1 and CDR2: SGHVS, FQNEAQ. The CDR3 nucleotides are TGTGCCAGCAGCCCCAGGGGTGACAACACTGAAGCTTTCTTT. Protein sequence: CASSPRGDNTEAFF.

The chain has TRBV19 and TRBJ1-1; D is possibly TRBD1 (5 bases). CDR1 is LNHDA, CDR2 SQIVND, per germline (reference sequence). CDR3 size: 14 residues. V dropped 7 bases and J dropped 4 bases, with 16 bases sitting between them. CDR3 in amino acids: CASTLPGGGTEAFF. The CDR3 nucleotides read TGTGCCAGTACCCTCCCCGGCGGGGGCACTGAAGCTTTCTTT.

In its sample, this clonotype was seen many times. This rearrangement joins TRBV4-1 to TRBJ2-3, with 7 positions matching TRBD1. V lost 5 bases and J lost 4; bases outside the gene matches: 15. Germline V CDR1 and CDR2: MGHRA, YSYEKL. The CDR3 is made up of 17 amino acids. In DNA, the CDR3 is TGCGCCAGCAGCTCACGAGACCGGGACAGCCGGGCAGATACGCAGTATTTT. It specifies CASSSRDRDSRADTQYF.

This clonotype was observed a handful of times. The chain uses TRBV5-1 and TRBJ2-4, with D unresolved. Deletions cut 2 bases from V and 0 bases from J, with 12 bases between. Germline V gene data show CDR1 as SGHRS and CDR2 as YFSETQ. The CDR3 is made up of 16 amino acids. CDR3 in amino acids: CASSFEAGLAKNIQYF. The CDR3 nucleotides read TGCGCCAGCAGCTTTGAGGCAGGCCTAGCCAAAAACATTCAGTACTTC. The full variable domain, in which reference TRBV5-1 and TRBJ2-4 provide the parts outside the CDR3, is KAGVTQTPRYLIKTRGQQVTLSCSPISGHRSVSWYQQTPGQGLQFLFEYFSETQRNKGNFPGRFSGRQFSNSRSEMNVSTLELGDSALYLCASSFEAGLAKNIQYFGAGTRLSVL.

Only a few counts were recorded for this clonotype. This rearrangement joins TRBV27 to TRBJ1-5; TRBD1 matches 9 bases. The CDR3 sequence is 18 residues long. Trimming cost V 2 bases and J 2 bases; bases outside gene matches: 10. Germline V gene data show CDR1 as MNHEY and CDR2 as SMNVEV (reference sequence). The CDR3 DNA follows: TGTGCCAGCAGTTTACGATCCCGGGACAGGGCCGGCAATCAGCCCCAGCATTTT. Protein: CASSLRSRDRAGNQPQHF.

This clonotype was detected a few times. The CDR3 sequence: CATLVDEQFF. CDR3 sequence (DNA): TGTGCCACGCTAGTGGATGAGCAGTTCTTC. The V and J genes are TRBV2 and TRBJ2-1; no reliable D call. Per the germline V gene, CDR1 is SNHLY and CDR2 is FYNNEI. V was pared by 10 bases and J by 8 bases, with 9 bases between. This CDR3 comprises 10 residues.

There are a few counts of this clonotype. V and J are TRBV12-3 or TRBV12-4 and TRBJ2-5; TRBD1 is a possible D gene (6 bases). Between the trimmed V and J ends, which lost 5 bases and 4 bases, there was a span of 8 bases. The CDR3 length is 12 residues. CDR3 DNA: TGTGCCAGCAGTCACAGGGTAGAGACCCAGTACTTC. Protein product: CASSHRVETQYF.